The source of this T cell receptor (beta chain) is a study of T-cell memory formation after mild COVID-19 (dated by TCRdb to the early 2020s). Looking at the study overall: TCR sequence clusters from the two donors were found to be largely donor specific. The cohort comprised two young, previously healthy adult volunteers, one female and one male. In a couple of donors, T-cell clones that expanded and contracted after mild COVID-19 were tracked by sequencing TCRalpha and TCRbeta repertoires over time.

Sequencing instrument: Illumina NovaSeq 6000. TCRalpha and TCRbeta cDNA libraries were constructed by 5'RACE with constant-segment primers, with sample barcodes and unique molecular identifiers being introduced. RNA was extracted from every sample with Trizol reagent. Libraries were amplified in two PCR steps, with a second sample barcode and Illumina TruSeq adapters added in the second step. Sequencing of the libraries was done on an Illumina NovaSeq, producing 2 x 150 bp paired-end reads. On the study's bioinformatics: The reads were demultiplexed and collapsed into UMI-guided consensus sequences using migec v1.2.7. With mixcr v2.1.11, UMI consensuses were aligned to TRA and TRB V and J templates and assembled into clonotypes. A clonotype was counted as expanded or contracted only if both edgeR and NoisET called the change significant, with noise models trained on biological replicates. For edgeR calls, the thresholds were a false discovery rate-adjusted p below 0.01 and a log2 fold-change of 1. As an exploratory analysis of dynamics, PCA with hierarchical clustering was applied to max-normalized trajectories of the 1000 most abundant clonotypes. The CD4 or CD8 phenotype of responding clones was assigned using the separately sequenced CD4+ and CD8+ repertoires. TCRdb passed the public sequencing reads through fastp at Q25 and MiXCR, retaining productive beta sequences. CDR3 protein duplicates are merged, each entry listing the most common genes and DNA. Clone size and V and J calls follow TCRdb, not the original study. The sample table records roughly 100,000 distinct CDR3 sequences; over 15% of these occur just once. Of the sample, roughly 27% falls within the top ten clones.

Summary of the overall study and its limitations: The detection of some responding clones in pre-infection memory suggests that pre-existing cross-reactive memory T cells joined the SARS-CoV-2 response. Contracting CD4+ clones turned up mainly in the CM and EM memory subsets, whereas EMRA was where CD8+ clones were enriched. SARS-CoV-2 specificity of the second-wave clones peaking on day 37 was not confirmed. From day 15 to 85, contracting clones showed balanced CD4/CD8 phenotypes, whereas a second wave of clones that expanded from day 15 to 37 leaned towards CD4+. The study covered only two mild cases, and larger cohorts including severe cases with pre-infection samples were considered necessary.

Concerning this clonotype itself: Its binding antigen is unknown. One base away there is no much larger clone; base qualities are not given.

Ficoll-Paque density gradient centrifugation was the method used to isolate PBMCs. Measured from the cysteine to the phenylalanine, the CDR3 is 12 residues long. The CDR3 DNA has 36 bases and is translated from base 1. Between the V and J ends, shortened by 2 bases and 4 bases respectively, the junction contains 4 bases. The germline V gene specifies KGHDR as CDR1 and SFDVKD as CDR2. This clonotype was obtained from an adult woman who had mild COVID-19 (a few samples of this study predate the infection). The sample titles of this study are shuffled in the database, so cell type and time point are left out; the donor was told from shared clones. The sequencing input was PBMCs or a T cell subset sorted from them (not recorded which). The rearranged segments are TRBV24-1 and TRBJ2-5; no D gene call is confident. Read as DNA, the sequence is TGTGCCACCAGTGATTCGCTAGAGACCCAGTACTTC. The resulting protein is CATSDSLETQYF.